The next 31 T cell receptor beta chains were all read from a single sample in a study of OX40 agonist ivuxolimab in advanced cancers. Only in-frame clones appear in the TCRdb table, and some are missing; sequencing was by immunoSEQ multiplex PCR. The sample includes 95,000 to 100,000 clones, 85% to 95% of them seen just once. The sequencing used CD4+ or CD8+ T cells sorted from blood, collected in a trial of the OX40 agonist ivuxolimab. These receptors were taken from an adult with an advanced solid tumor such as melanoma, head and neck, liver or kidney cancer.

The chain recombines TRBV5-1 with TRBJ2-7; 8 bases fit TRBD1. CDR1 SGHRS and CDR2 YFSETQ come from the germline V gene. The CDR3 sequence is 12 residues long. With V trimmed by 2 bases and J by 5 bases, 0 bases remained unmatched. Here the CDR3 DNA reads TGCGCCAGCAGCTTACAGGGGGACGAGCAGTACTTC. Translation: CASSLQGDEQYF.

The CDR3 reads CATSPRVQDTQYF. CDR3 coding DNA: TGTGCCACCAGCCCCCGGGTACAAGATACGCAGTATTTT. This chain connects TRBV15 to TRBJ2-3; D is unresolved. V lost 5 bases to trimming and J lost 5 bases, with 11 bases between them. CDR1 and CDR2 from the germline V gene are LNHNV and YYDKDF (reference sequence). The CDR3 has 13 amino acids.

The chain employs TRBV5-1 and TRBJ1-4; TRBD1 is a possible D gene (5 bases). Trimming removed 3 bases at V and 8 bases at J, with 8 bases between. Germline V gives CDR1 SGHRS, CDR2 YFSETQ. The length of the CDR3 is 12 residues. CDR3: CASSWDYEKLFF. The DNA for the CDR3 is TGCGCCAGCAGCTGGGACTACGAAAAACTGTTTTTT.

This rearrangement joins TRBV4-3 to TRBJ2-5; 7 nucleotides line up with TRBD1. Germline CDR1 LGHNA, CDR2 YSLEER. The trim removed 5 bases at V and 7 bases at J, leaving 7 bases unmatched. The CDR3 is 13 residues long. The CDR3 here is CASSIDRVGTQYF. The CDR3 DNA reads TGCGCCAGCAGCATAGACAGGGTCGGGACCCAGTACTTC.

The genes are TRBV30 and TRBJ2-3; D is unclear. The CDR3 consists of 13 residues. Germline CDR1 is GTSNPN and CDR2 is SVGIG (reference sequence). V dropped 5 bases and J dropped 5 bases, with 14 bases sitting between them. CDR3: CAWGLELEDTQYF. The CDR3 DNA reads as TGTGCCTGGGGGCTGGAGTTGGAAGATACGCAGTATTTT.

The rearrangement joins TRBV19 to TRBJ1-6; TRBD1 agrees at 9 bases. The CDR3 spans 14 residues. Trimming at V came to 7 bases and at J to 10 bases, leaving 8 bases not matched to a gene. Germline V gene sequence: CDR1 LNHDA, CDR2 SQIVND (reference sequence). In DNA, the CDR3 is TGTGCCAGTACCCAGGGACAGGGTTGGTCACCCCTCCACTTT. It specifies CASTQGQGWSPLHF.

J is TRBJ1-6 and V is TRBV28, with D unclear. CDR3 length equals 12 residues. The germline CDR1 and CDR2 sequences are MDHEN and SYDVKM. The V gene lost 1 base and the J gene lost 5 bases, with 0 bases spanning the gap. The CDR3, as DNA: TGTGCCAGCAGTTTATATAATTCACCCCTCCACTTT. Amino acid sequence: CASSLYNSPLHF.

The CDR3 here is CASSLGLSGNTIYF. The CDR3 DNA reads TGTGCCAGCAGCTTGGGCCTCTCTGGAAACACCATATATTTT. The chain employs TRBV7-3 and TRBJ1-3; the D is unclear. Germline CDR1 is SGHTA and CDR2 is FQGTGA. This CDR3 is built from 14 residues. Trimming removed 3 bases at V and 0 bases at J, with 6 bases between.

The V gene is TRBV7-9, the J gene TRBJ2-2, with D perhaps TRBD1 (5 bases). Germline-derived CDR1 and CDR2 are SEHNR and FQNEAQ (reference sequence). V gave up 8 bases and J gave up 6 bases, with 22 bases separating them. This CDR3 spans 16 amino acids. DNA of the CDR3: TGTGCCAGCTCCCTCCAAGGGGTTTTCGGGTCCGGGGAGCTGTTTTTT. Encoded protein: CASSLQGVFGSGELFF.

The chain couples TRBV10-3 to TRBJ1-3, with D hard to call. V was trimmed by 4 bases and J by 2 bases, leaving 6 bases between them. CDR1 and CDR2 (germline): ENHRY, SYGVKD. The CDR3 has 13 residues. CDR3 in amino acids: CAISADTGNTIYF. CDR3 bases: TGTGCCATCAGTGCAGATACTGGAAACACCATATATTTT.

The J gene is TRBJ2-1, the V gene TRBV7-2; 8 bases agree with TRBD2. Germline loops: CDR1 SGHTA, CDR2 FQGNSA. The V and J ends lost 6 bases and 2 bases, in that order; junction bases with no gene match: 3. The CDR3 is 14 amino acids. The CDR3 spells CASSFSGTYNEQFF. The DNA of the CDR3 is TGTGCCAGCAGTTTTAGCGGGACCTACAATGAGCAGTTCTTC.

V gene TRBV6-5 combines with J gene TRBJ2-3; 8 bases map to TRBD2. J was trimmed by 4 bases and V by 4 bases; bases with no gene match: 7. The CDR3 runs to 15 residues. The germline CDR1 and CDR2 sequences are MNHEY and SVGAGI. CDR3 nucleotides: TGTGCCAGCAGTTTGGCGGGAGGAGGTGCAGATACGCAGTATTTT. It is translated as CASSLAGGGADTQYF.

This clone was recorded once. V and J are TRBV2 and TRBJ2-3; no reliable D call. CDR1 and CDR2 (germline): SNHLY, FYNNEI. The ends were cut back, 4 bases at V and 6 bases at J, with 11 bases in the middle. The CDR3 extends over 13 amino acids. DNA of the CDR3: TGTGCCAGCAGTGTAGGCAGAACGGATACGCAGTATTTT. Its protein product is CASSVGRTDTQYF.

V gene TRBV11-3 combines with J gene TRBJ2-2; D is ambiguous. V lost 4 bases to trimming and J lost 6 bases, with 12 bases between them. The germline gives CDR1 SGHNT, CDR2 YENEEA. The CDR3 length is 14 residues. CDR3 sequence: CASSSSSYAGELFF. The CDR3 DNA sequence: TGTGCCAGCAGCTCCAGTAGTTACGCCGGGGAGCTGTTTTTT. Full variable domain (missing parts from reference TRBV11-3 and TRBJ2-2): EAGVVQSPRYKIIEKKQPVAFWCNPISGHNTLYWYLQNLGQGPELLIRYENEEAVDDSQLPKDRFSAERLKGVDSTLKIQPAELGDSAVYLCASSSSSYAGELFFGEGSRLTVL.

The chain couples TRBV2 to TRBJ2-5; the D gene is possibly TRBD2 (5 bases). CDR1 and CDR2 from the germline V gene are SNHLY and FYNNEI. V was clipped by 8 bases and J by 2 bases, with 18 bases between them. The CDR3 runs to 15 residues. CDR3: CASGQLRLLQETQYF. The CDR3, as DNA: TGTGCCAGCGGGCAACTTAGACTACTACAAGAGACCCAGTACTTC.

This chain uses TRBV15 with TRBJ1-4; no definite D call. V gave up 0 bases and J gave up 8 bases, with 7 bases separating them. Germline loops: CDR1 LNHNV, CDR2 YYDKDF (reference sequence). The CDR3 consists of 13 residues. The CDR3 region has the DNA TGTGCCACCAGCAGAGATTCGGGGGAAAAACTGTTTTTT. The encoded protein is CATSRDSGEKLFF.

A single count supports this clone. As DNA, the CDR3 is TGTGCCAGCAGTTTATCGACTGTTGGAGAGACCCAGTACTTC. It codes for CASSLSTVGETQYF. V is TRBV27 and J is TRBJ2-5; D gene ambiguous. CDR3 length: 14 residues. Germline-derived CDR1 and CDR2 are MNHEY and SMNVEV (reference sequence). Deletions cut 0 bases from V and 4 bases from J, with 9 bases between.

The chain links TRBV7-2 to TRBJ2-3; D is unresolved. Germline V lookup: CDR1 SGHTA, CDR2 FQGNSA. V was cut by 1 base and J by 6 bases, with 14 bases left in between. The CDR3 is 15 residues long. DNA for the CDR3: TGTGCCAGCAGCTTAGGGGTACCGGCGTATGATACGCAGTATTTT. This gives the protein CASSLGVPAYDTQYF.

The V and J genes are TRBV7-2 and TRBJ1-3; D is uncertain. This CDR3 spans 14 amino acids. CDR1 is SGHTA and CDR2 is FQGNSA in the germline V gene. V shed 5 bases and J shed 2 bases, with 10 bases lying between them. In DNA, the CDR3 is TGTGCCAGCAGCCCTAACCCAGCTGGAAACACCATATATTTT. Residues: CASSPNPAGNTIYF. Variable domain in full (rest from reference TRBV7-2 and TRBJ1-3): GAGVSQSPSNKVTEKGKDVELRCDPISGHTALYWYRQSLGQGLEFLIYFQGNSAPDKSGLPSDRFSAERTGGSVSTLTIQRTQQEDSAVYLCASSPNPAGNTIYFGEGSWLTVV.

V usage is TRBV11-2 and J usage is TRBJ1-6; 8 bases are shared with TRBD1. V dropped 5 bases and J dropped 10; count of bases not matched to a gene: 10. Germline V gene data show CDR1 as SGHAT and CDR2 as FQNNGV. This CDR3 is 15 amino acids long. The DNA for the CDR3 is TGTGCCAGCAGCACCAGGACAGGGACCCAGTCACCCCTCCACTTT. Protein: CASSTRTGTQSPLHF.

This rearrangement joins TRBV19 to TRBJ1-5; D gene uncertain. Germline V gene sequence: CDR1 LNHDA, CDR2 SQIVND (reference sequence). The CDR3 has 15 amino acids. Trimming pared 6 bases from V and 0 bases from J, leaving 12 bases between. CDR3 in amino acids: CASRSLGPSNQPQHF. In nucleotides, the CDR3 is TGTGCCAGTAGGTCTCTGGGCCCTAGCAATCAGCCCCAGCATTTT.

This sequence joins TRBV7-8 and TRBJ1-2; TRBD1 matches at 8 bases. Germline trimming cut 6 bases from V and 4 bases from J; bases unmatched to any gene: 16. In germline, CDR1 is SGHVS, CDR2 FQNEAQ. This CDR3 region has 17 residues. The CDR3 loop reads CASRKTGVFDSAYGYTF. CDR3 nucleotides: TGTGCCAGCAGGAAGACAGGGGTGTTCGATTCCGCCTATGGCTACACCTTC. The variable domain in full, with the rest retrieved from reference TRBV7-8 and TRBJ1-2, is GAGVSQSPRYKVAKRGQDVALRCDPISGHVSLFWYQQALGQGPEFLTYFQNEAQLDKSGLPSDRFFAERPEGSVSTLKIQRTQQEDSAVYLCASRKTGVFDSAYGYTFGSGTRLTVV.

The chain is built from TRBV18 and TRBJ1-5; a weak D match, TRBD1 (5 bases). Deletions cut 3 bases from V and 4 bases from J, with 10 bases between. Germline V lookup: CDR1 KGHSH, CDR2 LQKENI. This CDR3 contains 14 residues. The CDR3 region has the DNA TGTGCCAGCTCACCTGGGCAGGGAAATCAGCCCCAGCATTTT. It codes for CASSPGQGNQPQHF.

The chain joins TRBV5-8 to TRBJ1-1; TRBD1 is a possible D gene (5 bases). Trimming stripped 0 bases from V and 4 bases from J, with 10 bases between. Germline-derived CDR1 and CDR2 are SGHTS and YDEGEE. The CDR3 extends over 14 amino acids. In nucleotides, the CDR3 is TGTGCCAGCAGCTTGGGCAGGGTCGGCACTGAAGCTTTCTTT. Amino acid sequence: CASSLGRVGTEAFF.

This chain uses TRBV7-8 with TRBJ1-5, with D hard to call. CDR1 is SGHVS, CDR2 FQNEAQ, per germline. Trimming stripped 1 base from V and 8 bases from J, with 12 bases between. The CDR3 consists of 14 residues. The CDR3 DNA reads TGTGCCAGCAGCTTAGACAGTCGGTACGAGCCCCAGCATTTT. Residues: CASSLDSRYEPQHF.

The CDR3 here is CASKTDSAMYNEQFF. As DNA, the CDR3 is TGTGCCAGTAAAACCGACTCAGCTATGTACAATGAGCAGTTCTTC. J is TRBJ2-1 and V is TRBV19; D uncertain. This CDR3 is 15 amino acids long. Trimming took 7 bases from V and 4 from J, leaving 17 bases between them. Germline V gene data show CDR1 as LNHDA and CDR2 as SQIVND (reference sequence).

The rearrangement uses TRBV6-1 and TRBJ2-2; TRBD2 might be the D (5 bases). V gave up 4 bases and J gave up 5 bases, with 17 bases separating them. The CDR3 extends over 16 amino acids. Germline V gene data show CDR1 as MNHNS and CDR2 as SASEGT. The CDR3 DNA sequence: TGTGCCAGCAGTGCAATAAGAGGACTCCGAACCGGGGAGCTGTTTTTT. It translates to CASSAIRGLRTGELFF.

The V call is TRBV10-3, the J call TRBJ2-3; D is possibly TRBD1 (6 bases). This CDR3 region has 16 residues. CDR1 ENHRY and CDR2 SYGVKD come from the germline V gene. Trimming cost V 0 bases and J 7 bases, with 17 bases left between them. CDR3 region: CAISESWGLDSNTQYF. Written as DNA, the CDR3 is TGTGCCATCAGTGAGTCTTGGGGGCTAGACTCTAATACGCAGTATTTT.

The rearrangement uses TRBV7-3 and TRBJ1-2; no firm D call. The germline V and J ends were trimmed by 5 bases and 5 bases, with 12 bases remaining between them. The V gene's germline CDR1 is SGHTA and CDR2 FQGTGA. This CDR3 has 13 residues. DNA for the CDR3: TGTGCCAGCAGCCTAAGGAGGGATTATGGCTACACCTTC. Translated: CASSLRRDYGYTF.

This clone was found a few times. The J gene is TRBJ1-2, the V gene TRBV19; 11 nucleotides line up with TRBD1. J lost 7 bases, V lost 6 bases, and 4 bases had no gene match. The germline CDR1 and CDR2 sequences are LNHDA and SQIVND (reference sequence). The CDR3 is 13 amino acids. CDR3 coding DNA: TGTGCCAGTAGGGACAGGGGGCATAGTGGCTACACCTTC. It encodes CASRDRGHSGYTF. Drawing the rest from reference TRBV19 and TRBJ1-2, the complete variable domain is DGGITQSPKYLFRKEGQNVTLSCEQNLNHDAMYWYRQDPGQGLRLIYYSQIVNDFQKGDIAEGYSVSREKKESFPLTVTSAQKNPTAFYLCASRDRGHSGYTFGSGTRLTVV.

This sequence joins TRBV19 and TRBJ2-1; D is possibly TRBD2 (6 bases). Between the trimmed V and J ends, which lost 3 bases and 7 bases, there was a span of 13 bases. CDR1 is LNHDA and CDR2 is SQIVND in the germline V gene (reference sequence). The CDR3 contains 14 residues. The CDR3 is CASSIGGYRNEQFF. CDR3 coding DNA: TGTGCCAGTAGTATCGGGGGATATAGGAATGAGCAGTTCTTC.